This record concerns one T cell receptor (beta chain) sequence. What it binds is unknown. The data were obtained in a study of blood T cells in healthy people across ages. Background on the study: Using template switching, researchers captured about one barcoded beta molecule for each two T cells.

With 0 bases removed from V and 8 bases from J, the gap between germline ends came to 13 bases. CDR3 length: 14 amino acids. Germline V gene data show CDR1 as SGHTA and CDR2 as FQGNSA. A sample-barcoded 5' primer and a J-beta primer mix were used in a second PCR of roughly 7 to 11 cycles. Through a template-switch adaptor with 12 random nucleotides, each cDNA molecule received a tag. Via MiXCR, TCRdb re-called the 5' RACE reads, giving one row per CDR3 protein. The data show approximately 800,000 distinct CDR3 sequences, nearly 60% seen once. Findings of the study overall: The unsorted PBMCs prevented any conclusive comparison of naive versus antigen-experienced cells. In these data, TCR beta diversity tracked strongly with naive T cell percentage.

The sequence was obtained from a man younger than 40 in good health. The genes are TRBV7-2 and TRBJ1-1; D remains unclear. Sequencing was performed on blood. The CDR3 coding sequence is TGTGCCAGCAGCTTAGCTCGCCAGAAGCCAGAAGCTTTCTTT. Encoded protein: CASSLARQKPEAFF.